This T cell receptor (beta chain) was sequenced for a study of identical twins. Points from the study as a whole: Donors were not followed over many years; analysis was cross-sectional. Twin pairs had excess sharing that was weaker in beta out-of-frame sequences.

A universal primer site was incorporated via template switching, and the cDNA contained unique molecular identifiers. TCRdb processed the 5' RACE reads anew with MiXCR; each CDR3 protein has one entry. This sample has hundreds of thousands of distinct CDR3 sequences, with around 6% found just once. The donor group consisted entirely of healthy Caucasians. Remarks on this clonotype: The antigen is unknown.

The sequencing input was naive T cells sorted from blood. The receptor's source is a young man in good health.

The CDR3, as DNA: TGCGCCAGCAGCCCGACCACTAGCGGTGGGGATACGCAGTATTTT. Encoded protein: CASSPTTSGGDTQYF. The chain is built from TRBV4-1 and TRBJ2-3; 8 bases agree with TRBD2. The CDR3 runs to 15 residues. Germline CDR1 reads MGHRA; CDR2 reads YSYEKL. The V gene end was trimmed by 4 bases and the J gene end by 6 bases; junction bases not matched to a gene: 9.